The table lists the clone carrying this T cell receptor (beta chain) with a few counts. The antigen remains undetermined. These data belong to a study of early stage breast cancer tumors. Germline-derived CDR1 and CDR2 are MNHEY and SMNVEV (reference sequence). This CDR3 is built from 15 residues. V was pared by 9 bases and J by 7 bases, with 21 bases between. Each sample had two DNA replicates, 0.5 ug blood or around 1.6 ug tissue. Some clones are missing from TCRdb's copy, which holds only in-frame ones; the method was immunoSEQ multiplex PCR. The table includes about 5,500 clones, about two thirds detected once. Study-wide results and limits: Enriched TCRB sequences shared across patients were mostly commonly generated sequences. Comparing each tissue with blood distinguished tumor from normal in 14 of 16 patients.

The chain combines TRBV27 with TRBJ1-4; perhaps TRBD1 as D (5 bases). The sample was normal breast tissue next to the tumor. This receptor was identified in a person aged 55 to 75 with breast cancer. This chain's CDR3 is CASSGWGRDGEKLFF. DNA for the CDR3: TGTGCCAGTTCGGGCTGGGGCAGGGATGGTGAAAAACTGTTTTTT. Based on the CDR3 plus reference TRBV27 and TRBJ1-4, the full variable domain is EAQVTQNPRYLITVTGKKLTVTCSQNMNHEYMSWYRQDPGLGLRQIYYSMNVEVTDKGDVPEGYKVSRKEKRNFPLILESPSPNQTSLYFCASSGWGRDGEKLFFGSGTQLSVL.